Described below is a single T cell receptor (beta chain) sequence and its context. This sample is part of a study of PD-L1 blockade in urothelial cancer. Documented time point: peripheral blood 6 weeks after treatment start. Some clones are missing from TCRdb's copy, which holds only in-frame ones; the method was immunoSEQ multiplex PCR. The table includes under 35,000 clones, 89% detected once. The CDR3 runs to 16 residues. Germline values: CDR1 LNHDA, CDR2 SQIVND (reference sequence). The V and J ends lost 4 bases and 3 bases, in that order; junction bases with no gene match: 9. This sequence joins TRBV19 and TRBJ1-5, with TRBD1 matching 7 bases. This specimen consisted of PBMCs, obtained around atezolizumab (anti-PD-L1) treatment. This TCR was recovered from a man aged 80 or over with urothelial cancer. The CDR3, as DNA: TGTGCCAGTAGTAGCACAGGGGATGGAAACAATCAGCCCCAGCATTTT. Translation gives CASSSTGDGNNQPQHF.